This TCR beta chain was retrieved from a study of blood T cell repertoires in COVID-19. Across the whole study: Samples of COVID-19 (acute and convalescent) were obtained from the United States, Italy and Spain. Nucleic acid was either cDNA or gDNA, and it came from T cells, B-cell-depleted T cells, or PBMCs.

As handled by the study authors: Estimation of nucleated cell counts relied on the amplification of reference gene primers. Profiled with immunoSEQ multiplex PCR; TCRdb holds only in-frame clones, not every one. The D gene and trimming were derived from the DNA, and the V and J assignments and clone size from that table. The sample contains under 85,000 clones, roughly 89% of which appear only once. The CDR3 runs 16 residues. V was clipped by 4 bases and J by 4 bases; unmatched bases: 9. The germline V gene has CDR1 MGHRA and CDR2 YSYEKL. The receptor's source is a man aged 45-60 years with acute or convalescent COVID-19. Input material: peripheral blood. The chain carries TRBV4-1 and TRBJ2-5; TRBD2 matches 10 bases. In DNA form, the CDR3 reads TGCGCCAGCAGCCCCGGGGGAGCGGGGGGGAGAGAGACCCAGTACTTC. Translated, it gives CASSPGGAGGRETQYF.